This T cell receptor beta chain was sequenced during a study of T cell changes during pregnancy in multiple sclerosis (dated by TCRdb to the late 2010s). Study-wide context: Changes in the T cell repertoire over the course of pregnancy were examined in this study in women with multiple sclerosis.

The library was obtained by the immunoSEQ multiplex PCR assay. What TCRdb holds here is the immuneACCESS table cut down to in-frame rearrangements. Part of the clones is not present; checked against another copy, under half of the missing clones reflect an unresolved V gene, and the others are unexplained. The sample profile shows 45,000 to 50,000 clones; almost 95% of them were found once. About 4.5% of the sample goes to the ten largest clones. About this clone itself: What antigen it recognizes has not been identified. Base qualities are not at hand, and no much larger clone is one base apart.

Including cysteine and phenylalanine, the CDR3 has 13 amino acids. Solely the CDR3 DNA is kept, with 39 bases framed from the first base. The germline V gene (reference sequence) gives CDR1 as SGHNT and CDR2 as YYREEE. V is cut by 0 bases and J by 5 bases, and the space between the germline ends is 8 bases. The rearranged segments are TRBV5-4 and TRBJ1-2; TRBD1 might be the D gene, on 5 matching bases. The source of this sequence is a female donor with multiple sclerosis, enrolled in a pregnancy study. Sequencing used CD8+ T cells from peripheral blood mononuclear cells, obtained in the first trimester of pregnancy. The bases read TGTGCCAGCAGCTTGGAGACAGCATATGGCTACACCTTC. It is translated as CASSLETAYGYTF.